Listed below are T cell receptor beta chains from one sample, sequenced in a study of blood T cell repertoires in COVID-19. Here immunoSEQ multiplex PCR was the method, and the copy in TCRdb shows in-frame clones only, minus some. Of about 160,000 clones detected, over 90% appear once; the ten largest clones hold roughly 2%. The sequenced sample was peripheral blood. All receptors come from a woman aged 55-70 years with COVID-19, enrolled during active disease. CDR3s include the opening cysteine and the closing phenylalanine or tryptophan. The D gene is left open where the match is weak. Size tells how often a clone was seen (once, few, many) or the class of an expanded clone, and some rows leave it out.

size: NA
V: TRBV4-1
D: TRBD2
J: TRBJ2-2
DNA: TGCGCCAGCAGCCTCCCCCTTCTAGCGGGGGTATCTGCCGGGGAGCTGTTTTTT
CDR3: CASSLPLLAGVSAGELFF

size: NA
V: TRBV6-6
D: NA
J: TRBJ1-4
DNA: TGTGCCAGCGGACACACAGGGCGGCGTGAAAAACTGTTTTTT
CDR3: CASGHTGRREKLFF

size: NA
V: TRBV11-1
D: TRBD1
J: TRBJ1-1
DNA: TGTGCCAGCAGCTTAGCGCTCAGGGGGCTAGGCACTGAAGCTTTCTTT
CDR3: CASSLALRGLGTEAFF

size: NA
V: TRBV7-2
D: TRBD2
J: TRBJ2-2
DNA: TGTGCCAGCAGCCGGACTAGCGGGGGGGCGTTGACCGGGGAGCTGTTTTTT
CDR3: CASSRTSGGALTGELFF

size: NA
V: TRBV7-2
D: NA
J: TRBJ2-5
DNA: TGTGCCAGCAGCTTAGTTGGCGGGGGCCTCCAAGAGACCCAGTACTTC
CDR3: CASSLVGGGLQETQYF

size: NA
V: TRBV21-1
D: NA
J: TRBJ1-2
DNA: TGTGCCATCGAGAAGGGGGGGGTCTATGGCTACACCTTC
CDR3: CAIEKGGVYGYTF

size: NA
V: TRBV19
D: TRBD1
J: TRBJ2-7
DNA: TGTGCCAGTAGGGACAGGGGGCTCCCCTACGAGCAGTACTTC
CDR3: CASRDRGLPYEQYF

size: NA
V: TRBV7-6
D: TRBD1
J: TRBJ1-1
DNA: TGTGCCAGCAGCCAGCCGGGACAGGGAAGAGGAAGGACTGAAGCTTTCTTT
CDR3: CASSQPGQGRGRTEAFF

size: NA
V: TRBV28
D: NA
J: TRBJ1-2
DNA: TGTGCCAGCAGCCTACAGTACTATGGCTACACCTTC
CDR3: CASSLQYYGYTF

size: NA
V: TRBV10-3
D: TRBD1
J: TRBJ1-3
DNA: TGTGCCATCAGCCTCACAGGGGGCGTAGGTGGAAACACCATATATTTT
CDR3: CAISLTGGVGGNTIYF

size: NA
V: TRBV7-2
D: NA
J: TRBJ1-1
DNA: TGTGCCAGCAGCCAGACCTACAGGGAATGGTACACTGAAGCTTTCTTT
CDR3: CASSQTYREWYTEAFF

size: NA
V: TRBV7-2
D: NA
J: TRBJ2-3
DNA: TGTGCCAGCAGCCCGAGACAGGTCACAGATACGCAGTATTTT
CDR3: CASSPRQVTDTQYF

size: NA
V: TRBV20-1
D: NA
J: TRBJ1-1
DNA: TGCAGTGCTAGTGCCAGAAGGAACACTGAAGCTTTCTTT
CDR3: CSASARRNTEAFF

size: NA
V: TRBV4-1
D: NA
J: TRBJ1-6
DNA: TGCGCCAGCAGCCAAGTTCCAGGGCCGGGGGGATCACCCCTCCACTTT
CDR3: CASSQVPGPGGSPLHF

size: NA
V: TRBV25-1
D: TRBD1
J: TRBJ2-5
DNA: TGTGCCAGCAGTGATCCCCGGACAGGGGCGGTGGAGACCCAGTACTTC
CDR3: CASSDPRTGAVETQYF

size: NA
V: TRBV20-1
D: NA
J: TRBJ2-7
DNA: TGCAGTGCTAGAGTCGGAGGTCTGCAGTACTTC
CDR3: CSARVGGLQYF

size: NA
V: TRBV19
D: TRBD1
J: TRBJ2-2
DNA: TGTGCCAGTAGTCCTGGGACAGGGAATACCGGGGAGCTGTTTTTT
CDR3: CASSPGTGNTGELFF

size: once
V: TRBV5-1
D: TRBD1
J: TRBJ1-6
DNA: TGCGCCAGCAGCCCAGGACAGGCGGATAATTCACCCCTCCACTTT
CDR3: CASSPGQADNSPLHF

size: NA
V: TRBV7-9
D: NA
J: TRBJ2-1
DNA: TGTGCCAGCAGCCCCTATCGGGCACAGGCCTACAATGAGCAGTTCTTC
CDR3: CASSPYRAQAYNEQFF

size: NA
V: TRBV7-8
D: NA
J: TRBJ2-7
DNA: TGTGCCAGCAGCTTACGAGAGGACAGACCCTACGAGCAGTACTTC
CDR3: CASSLREDRPYEQYF

size: NA
V: TRBV7-2
D: NA
J: TRBJ1-6
DNA: TGTGCCAGCAGAAAAACAGGGATTAATTCACCCCTCCACTTT
CDR3: CASRKTGINSPLHF

size: NA
V: TRBV7-2
D: NA
J: TRBJ1-1
DNA: TGTGCCAGCAGCTTCGGTGCCAGGGACACTGAAGCTTTCTTT
CDR3: CASSFGARDTEAFF

size: NA
V: TRBV7-9
D: NA
J: TRBJ2-1
DNA: TGTGCCAGCAGCTCACAAGTCGAATACAATGAGCAGTTCTTC
CDR3: CASSSQVEYNEQFF